Listed here are 30 T cell receptor beta chains from one sample, sequenced in a study of T-cell reconstitution after alpha-beta-depleted transplantation in children. Molecular barcoding with unique molecular identifiers was used for the TCRbeta library. TCRdb fed the PCR reads into MiXCR, producing one record per CDR3 protein. The repertoire holds about 610,000 distinct CDR3 sequences, about 10% seen once, with roughly 3.9% in the top ten. The sample consisted of PBMCs from the stem cell graft donor, taken from the stem cell graft. Receptor source: a human donor who donated a stem cell graft to a child with acute myeloid leukemia.

V gene TRBV6-2 or TRBV6-3 combines with J gene TRBJ2-1; 10 positions match TRBD2. CDR1 and CDR2 from the germline V gene are MNHEY and SVGEGT. The CDR3 length is 13 residues. Written as DNA, the CDR3 is TGTCTTATAAAGCGGGAGGGTACAAATGAGCAGTTCTTC. It yields the protein CLIKREGTNEQFF.

There are many counts of this clonotype. V gene TRBV4-1 combines with J gene TRBJ2-1; D is uncertain. Germline V gene data show CDR1 as MGHRA and CDR2 as YSYEKL. The CDR3 covers 16 residues. The germline V and J ends were trimmed by 0 bases and 2 bases, with 11 bases remaining between them. For the CDR3, the DNA is TGCGCCAGCAGCCAAGATCCAACACCCGCCTACAATGAGCAGTTCTTC. This sequence encodes CASSQDPTPAYNEQFF.

V gene TRBV10-3 combines with J gene TRBJ2-1; 13 positions match TRBD2. The germline gives CDR1 ENHRY, CDR2 SYGVKD. CDR3 length equals 16 residues. V dropped 4 bases and J dropped 8; count of bases not matched to a gene: 8. The CDR3 nucleotides are TGTGCCATCAGTGTCGGGACTAGCGGGGATAAGGATGAGCAGTTCTTC. It specifies CAISVGTSGDKDEQFF.

The chain couples TRBV28 to TRBJ1-4; 10 bases are shared with TRBD1. Germline V gene sequence: CDR1 MDHEN, CDR2 SYDVKM. Unmatched junction bases numbered 10, after V lost 7 bases and J lost 8 bases. The CDR3 length is 15 residues. The CDR3 sequence is CASIPQGTGEEKLFF. Here the CDR3 DNA reads TGTGCCAGCATCCCCCAAGGGACAGGGGAGGAAAAACTGTTTTTT.

Here the CDR3 reads CAISRREGRHEQYF. DNA for the CDR3: TGTGCCATCAGTCGCCGGGAGGGCCGGCACGAGCAGTACTTC. The rearrangement joins TRBV10-3 to TRBJ2-7; 8 bases agree with TRBD2. CDR1 is ENHRY and CDR2 is SYGVKD in the germline V gene. CDR3 length: 14 amino acids. The junction had 8 bases not matched to a gene; V was cut back by 5 bases and J by 5 bases.

CDR3: CAICLLEGTSRLRTGELFF. The CDR3, as DNA: TGTGCCATCTGCCTGCTCGAGGGGACTAGCCGGTTAAGGACCGGGGAGCTGTTTTTT. The V call is TRBV2, the J call TRBJ2-2; TRBD2 matches 9 bases. The trim removed 10 bases at V and 5 bases at J, leaving 23 bases unmatched. Germline-derived CDR1 and CDR2 are SNHLY and FYNNEI. The length of the CDR3 is 19 residues.

This clonotype was picked up many times. The V gene is TRBV20-1, the J gene TRBJ1-3, with D perhaps matching TRBD1 (6 bases). Trimming stripped 1 base from V and 5 bases from J, with 12 bases between. This CDR3 is built from 14 residues. The germline V gene encodes CDR1 DFQATT and CDR2 SNEGSKA (reference sequence). CDR3 nucleotides: TGCAGTGCTAGAGTACAGGGTTTTCGAAACACCATATATTTT. Its translation: CSARVQGFRNTIYF.

At least ten counts were recorded for this clonotype. The CDR3 reads CASSLSGVEKLFF. CDR3 in DNA: TGTGCCAGCAGTTTATCGGGGGTAGAAAAACTGTTTTTT. The chain has TRBV12-3 or TRBV12-4 and TRBJ1-4; the D gene is possibly TRBD1 (5 bases). V dropped 2 bases and J dropped 8 bases, with 9 bases sitting between them. The CDR3 spans 13 residues.

Only a few counts were recorded for this clonotype. CDR3 bases: TGTGCCAGCAGCTTAGAAGGGGGGCTAGGAAACACCATATATTTT. Residues: CASSLEGGLGNTIYF. The V gene is TRBV7-8, the J gene TRBJ1-3, with a tentative D call TRBD1 (6 bases). Germline CDR1 is SGHVS and CDR2 is FQNEAQ. The CDR3 consists of 15 residues. Trimming removed 1 base at V and 4 bases at J, with 11 bases between.

V usage is TRBV7-9 and J usage is TRBJ2-7, with TRBD2 matching 10 bases. The CDR3 contains 14 residues. CDR1 and CDR2 (germline): SEHNR, FQNEAQ (reference sequence). J was trimmed by 2 bases and V by 5 bases; bases with no gene match: 3. CDR3 region: CASSPAGGAYEQYF. The DNA of the CDR3 is TGTGCCAGCAGCCCAGCGGGGGGGGCCTACGAGCAGTACTTC.

In its sample, this clonotype was seen many times. The chain recombines TRBV20-1 with TRBJ2-2; perhaps TRBD1 as D (6 bases). V lost 0 bases and J lost 5, with 10 bases in between. CDR3 length: 14 residues. Germline loops: CDR1 DFQATT, CDR2 SNEGSKA (reference sequence). Written as DNA, the CDR3 is TGCAGTGCTAGAGACAGGGGCGGGACCGGGGAGCTGTTTTTT. This translates into CSARDRGGTGELFF.

This chain links TRBV7-8 with TRBJ2-1; no definite D call. The V end lost 5 bases, the J end lost 7 bases, and 15 bases lay between the germline ends. Germline assignment: CDR1 SGHVS and CDR2 FQNEAQ. This CDR3 has 14 amino acids. The CDR3 region is CASSAGLDGNEQFF. In nucleotides, the CDR3 is TGTGCCAGCAGCGCCGGCCTGGACGGGAATGAGCAGTTCTTC.

Many counts were recorded for this clonotype. The V call is TRBV29-1, the J call TRBJ2-3; TRBD2 agrees at 14 bases. With V trimmed by 7 bases and J by 5 bases, 5 bases remained unmatched. Germline loops: CDR1 SQVTM, CDR2 ANQGSEA. This CDR3 is 14 amino acids long. CDR3 residues: CSDRTSGRIDTQYF. The CDR3 bases are TGCAGCGACCGGACTAGCGGGAGGATAGATACGCAGTATTTT.

This clonotype was found a few times. This rearrangement joins TRBV29-1 to TRBJ2-7; maybe TRBD1 (6 bases). The CDR3 is 11 residues long. V lost 2 bases to trimming and J lost 10 bases, with 12 bases between them. The germline gives CDR1 SQVTM, CDR2 ANQGSEA. The CDR3 here is CSVEPTGKQYF. The CDR3 DNA follows: TGCAGCGTTGAACCCACAGGGAAACAGTACTTC.

CDR3 amino acids: CASTHDLSNQPQHF. CDR3 coding DNA: TGTGCCAGCACCCATGACCTTAGCAATCAGCCCCAGCATTTT. The chain couples TRBV6-1 to TRBJ1-5; no clear D. In germline, CDR1 is MNHNS, CDR2 SASEGT. The V and J ends lost 7 bases and 0 bases respectively, with 10 bases between them. The CDR3 sequence is 14 residues long.

The rearrangement links TRBV5-1 to TRBJ2-6, with 11 positions matching TRBD1. Germline V gene data show CDR1 as SGHRS and CDR2 as YFSETQ. This CDR3 has 16 amino acids. V trimming: 4 bases; J trimming: 3 bases; junction bases outside the gene matches: 3. This chain's CDR3 is CASSRGQGVGANVLTF. The CDR3 DNA reads TGCGCCAGCAGCCGGGGACAGGGGGTTGGGGCCAACGTCCTGACTTTC.

This clonotype was seen a handful of times. This chain connects TRBV7-8 to TRBJ2-7, with TRBD2 identical over 11 bases. This CDR3 contains 17 residues. The germline V gene encodes CDR1 SGHVS and CDR2 FQNEAQ. V lost 6 bases to trimming and J lost 4 bases; unmatched junction nucleotides: 14. For the CDR3, the DNA is TGTGCCAGCAGTATACCATCTAGCGGGAGGACTAGATACGAGCAGTACTTC. Encoded protein: CASSIPSSGRTRYEQYF.

This clonotype has more than one count but fewer than ten. The V call is TRBV7-2, the J call TRBJ2-1; 8 bases align to TRBD2. V lost 4 bases to trimming and J lost 6 bases; unmatched junction nucleotides: 5. The CDR3 length is 14 residues. CDR1 and CDR2 from the germline V gene are SGHTA and FQGNSA. The CDR3 spells CASSSGLEINEQFF. In DNA, the CDR3 is TGTGCCAGCAGCTCGGGACTAGAAATCAATGAGCAGTTCTTC. The complete variable domain, with remaining parts taken from reference TRBV7-2 and TRBJ2-1, reads GAGVSQSPSNKVTEKGKDVELRCDPISGHTALYWYRQSLGQGLEFLIYFQGNSAPDKSGLPSDRFSAERTGGSVSTLTIQRTQQEDSAVYLCASSSGLEINEQFFGPGTRLTVL.

This clonotype was counted many times. The chain uses TRBV12-3 or TRBV12-4 and TRBJ2-7; 7 bases match TRBD1. The CDR3 sequence is 15 residues long. The V gene end was trimmed by 6 bases and the J gene end by 2 bases; junction bases not matched to a gene: 10. The CDR3 reads CASSLRGLGAYEQYF. As DNA, the CDR3 is TGTGCCAGCAGCCTAAGGGGGCTGGGAGCCTACGAGCAGTACTTC.

The chain links TRBV6-5 to TRBJ1-4; D not certain. Germline CDR1 is MNHEY and CDR2 is SVGAGI. The CDR3 totals 15 residues. V was clipped by 6 bases and J by 0 bases, with 11 bases between them. CDR3: CASRRNGPTNEKLFF. The CDR3 bases are TGTGCCAGCAGACGAAACGGGCCAACTAATGAAAAACTGTTTTTT.

This clonotype was seen repeatedly, ten times or more. The chain employs TRBV24-1 and TRBJ2-1, with TRBD2 identical over 8 bases. CDR1 and CDR2 (germline): KGHDR, SFDVKD. The length of the CDR3 is 15 residues. With 5 bases clipped from V and 8 bases from J, the junction kept 10 bases outside the gene matches. CDR3 bases: TGTGCCACCAGTGGAGGAGCGGGAGCGTATGATGAGCAGTTCTTC. Its protein product is CATSGGAGAYDEQFF.

This clonotype was counted many times. The chain uses TRBV10-3 and TRBJ2-1; 13 nucleotides agree with TRBD2. CDR1 is ENHRY and CDR2 is SYGVKD in the germline V gene. Germline trimming cut 0 bases from V and 7 bases from J; bases unmatched to any gene: 6. CDR3 length equals 17 residues. This CDR3 is CAISESNGLAGENEQFF. DNA of the CDR3: TGTGCCATCAGTGAGTCGAACGGACTAGCGGGAGAAAATGAGCAGTTCTTC.

This CDR3 is CSTKAGAEEQYF. The CDR3 DNA follows: TGCAGTACTAAGGCGGGAGCAGAGGAGCAGTACTTC. The chain has TRBV20-1 and TRBJ2-7; 7 nucleotides agree with TRBD2. The CDR3 is 12 residues long. V shed 8 bases and J 7 bases; nucleotides not matched to a gene: 11. Germline loops: CDR1 DFQATT, CDR2 SNEGSKA (reference sequence).

V is TRBV6-5 and J is TRBJ1-5, with 7 bases matching TRBD1. The germline V gene has CDR1 MNHEY and CDR2 SVGAGI. This CDR3 has 15 residues. V lost 2 bases and J lost 4; bases outside the gene matches: 5. In DNA form, the CDR3 reads TGTGCCAGCAGTTACGCGTCAGGGGGAAATCAGCCCCAGCATTTT. Its translation is CASSYASGGNQPQHF.

This clonotype was picked up many times. The CDR3 DNA reads as TGTGCCATCCCACCCCCTTACAACAGGGACTCTGCCAAAAACATTCAGTACTTC. Translating gives CAIPPPYNRDSAKNIQYF. The J gene is TRBJ2-4, the V gene TRBV6-2 or TRBV6-3; D is possibly TRBD1 or TRBD2 (6 bases each). Trimming took off 10 bases at V and 1 base at J, with 26 bases between the two ends. This CDR3 comprises 18 residues. The germline V gene has CDR1 MNHEY and CDR2 SVGEGT.

Ten or more counts support this clonotype. This rearrangement joins TRBV27 to TRBJ2-7; the D gene is possibly TRBD1 (6 bases). The ends were cut back, 5 bases at V and 5 bases at J, with 19 bases in the middle. Germline V gene sequence: CDR1 MNHEY, CDR2 SMNVEV (reference sequence). The length of the CDR3 is 15 residues. Here the CDR3 reads CASSLGTTLAHEQYF. CDR3 DNA sequence: TGTGCCAGCAGTCTCGGGACAACCTTGGCTCACGAGCAGTACTTC.

The chain carries TRBV5-1 and TRBJ2-1; possibly TRBD2 for D (5 bases). Looked up from germline, CDR1 is SGHRS and CDR2 is YFSETQ. The CDR3 loop spans 14 amino acids. V lost 3 bases and J lost 7, with 14 bases in between. CDR3 nucleotides: TGCGCCAGCAGCTGGGGTCCGGAGGCGAATGAGCAGTTCTTC. Translated: CASSWGPEANEQFF. The full variable domain, rest sourced from reference TRBV5-1 and TRBJ2-1, is KAGVTQTPRYLIKTRGQQVTLSCSPISGHRSVSWYQQTPGQGLQFLFEYFSETQRNKGNFPGRFSGRQFSNSRSEMNVSTLELGDSALYLCASSWGPEANEQFFGPGTRLTVL.

This clonotype has a handful of counts. The chain carries TRBV20-1 and TRBJ1-5; 8 nucleotides agree with TRBD1. CDR1 DFQATT and CDR2 SNEGSKA come from the germline V gene (reference sequence). The CDR3 length is 17 residues. V trimming: 6 bases; J trimming: 4 bases; junction bases outside the gene matches: 17. The CDR3 sequence is CSAPSGQGISSNQPQHF. Here the CDR3 DNA reads TGCAGTGCGCCGAGCGGACAGGGAATCTCCTCTAATCAGCCCCAGCATTTT.

This chain joins TRBV7-2 and TRBJ2-7; the D gene could be TRBD1 or TRBD2 (5 bases each). V lost 2 bases to trimming and J lost 6 bases, with 17 bases between them. The germline CDR1 and CDR2 sequences are SGHTA and FQGNSA. The CDR3 is 15 residues long. The DNA for the CDR3 is TGTGCCAGCAGCTTAAGGCGGACACAGGCGGGCGAGCAGTACTTC. It specifies CASSLRRTQAGEQYF.

The chain has TRBV19 and TRBJ2-2; D possibly uses TRBD1 or TRBD2 (5 bases each). Germline CDR1 is LNHDA and CDR2 is SQIVND (reference sequence). This CDR3 comprises 16 residues. V lost 4 bases and J 6 bases, leaving 18 bases between the germline ends. CDR3 amino acids: CASSKTAGTPPGELFF. The CDR3 bases are TGTGCCAGTAGTAAAACCGCCGGGACCCCTCCCGGGGAGCTGTTTTTT.